This T cell receptor beta chain was recorded in a study of blood T cell repertoires in COVID-19. Study summary: Sources were T cells, B-cell-depleted T cells, or PBMCs; the material itself was cDNA or gDNA.

Per the authors' pipeline: Scientists estimated how many nucleated cells there were by amplifying reference gene primers. Generated by immunoSEQ multiplex PCR, the TCRdb table keeps only in-frame clones and is missing some. V and J calls and clone size are copied from that table; D and trimming were computed from the DNA. The sample records over 150,000 clones, 75% to 85% being singletons. The table lists this clone with a count of one. The CDR3 is 13 residues long. V was pared by 5 bases and J by 3 bases, with 10 bases between. The germline V gene encodes CDR1 LNHDA and CDR2 SQIVND (reference sequence).

The sequence was collected from a woman aged 55-70 years with COVID-19, enrolled during active disease. The rearrangement links TRBV19 to TRBJ1-1; a possible D gene is TRBD1 (5 bases). Sequenced: peripheral blood. The DNA for the CDR3 is TGTGCCAGTAGTTTTCCAGGGTACACTGAAGCTTTCTTT. Translated: CASSFPGYTEAFF.